Following are 22 T cell receptor beta chains from one sample sequenced in a study of regulatory T cells in long-lasting Graves disease. To make TCR beta libraries, researchers used iRepertoire HTBI primers and Arm-PCR of CDR3 regions. In TCRdb, the multiplex PCR reads were re-called with MiXCR into one record per CDR3 protein. The data show roughly 490,000 distinct CDR3 sequences, about 20% seen once. Time point described: persistent/refractory GD, antithyroid drugs over 5 years with positive TRAb. The authors made the TCR library using RNA they extracted from PBMCs. The sequences come from peripheral blood mononuclear cells (PBMCs), collected when the disease was refractory, from a patient treated with antithyroid drugs. These receptors originate from a female donor with Graves disease.

This chain connects TRBV10-3 to TRBJ2-2; 8 bases agree with TRBD1. Germline V gives CDR1 ENHRY, CDR2 SYGVKD. This CDR3 comprises 18 residues. With V trimmed by 2 bases and J by 4 bases, 12 bases remained unmatched. For the CDR3, the DNA is TGTGCCATCAGTGAGCTCCCATTCCAGGGGGCGAGCACCGGGGAGCTGTTTTTT. Translating gives CAISELPFQGASTGELFF.

This clonotype was detected many times. The CDR3 is CASDPGLAGVYEQYF. The CDR3 region has the DNA TGTGCCAGCGACCCCGGACTAGCGGGAGTCTACGAGCAGTACTTC. The chain joins TRBV6-1 to TRBJ2-7, with 13 bases that match TRBD2. The CDR3 has 15 residues. Germline trimming cut 8 bases from V and 3 bases from J; bases unmatched to any gene: 7. Per germline, CDR1 MNHNS and CDR2 SASEGT.

This clonotype has at least ten counts. This rearrangement joins TRBV12-3 or TRBV12-4 to TRBJ2-5, with a weak D call TRBD1 (7 bases). The V and J ends lost 6 bases and 7 bases respectively, with 12 bases between them. The CDR3 has 12 residues. Here the CDR3 DNA reads TGTGCCAGCAGCTCAGGGGGAGGGACCCAGTACTTC. The encoded protein is CASSSGGGTQYF.

In its sample, this clonotype was seen a few times. The V gene is TRBV11-2, the J gene TRBJ1-2; D remains unclear. The CDR3 extends over 13 amino acids. The V gene lost 0 bases and the J gene lost 13 bases, with 15 bases spanning the gap. In germline, CDR1 is SGHAT, CDR2 FQNNGV. Here the CDR3 reads CASSLEGSSGGTF. The CDR3 nucleotides read TGTGCCAGCAGCTTAGAAGGTTCGTCAGGCGGCACCTTC.

On this clonotype: A read error is possible here, since a much larger clone lies one base away. This chain uses TRBV20-1 with TRBJ2-7; D is ambiguous. Germline V CDR1 and CDR2: DFQATT, SNEGSKA (reference sequence). The CDR3 runs to 16 residues. Between the trimmed V and J ends, which lost 5 bases and 5 bases, there was a span of 25 bases. CDR3 loop: CSARLPSGRRDDEQYF. The DNA of the CDR3 is TGCAGTGCTCGCCTTCCTTCTGGACGGCGAGATGACGAGCAGTACTTC.

V gene TRBV5-5 combines with J gene TRBJ1-1; maybe TRBD1 (5 bases). The CDR3 contains 14 residues. V lost 6 bases, J lost 0 bases, and 12 bases lay in between. The germline CDR1 and CDR2 sequences are SGHKS and YYEKEE (reference sequence). The chain's CDR3 is CASNFRAMNTEAFF. DNA of the CDR3: TGTGCCAGCAACTTCAGGGCAATGAACACTGAAGCTTTCTTT.

This clonotype has a handful of counts. The gene calls are TRBV4-3 and TRBJ2-7; TRBD1 matches 8 bases. Germline values: CDR1 LGHNA, CDR2 YSLEER. The CDR3 spans 18 residues. The V gene end was trimmed by 2 bases and the J gene end by 6 bases; junction bases not matched to a gene: 18. Here the CDR3 DNA reads TGCGCCAGCAGCCAAACGATAAGGACAGGGCGCGGCGGGGCCGAGCAGTACTTC. Translation gives CASSQTIRTGRGGAEQYF.

With respect to this clonotype: This sequence may be a read error, since a much larger clone differs from it by one base. The chain joins TRBV3-1 to TRBJ1-4; D gene ambiguous. CDR3 size: 12 residues. Germline assignment: CDR1 LGHDT and CDR2 YNNKEL (reference sequence). The CDR3: CASSNTNEKLSF. CDR3 DNA sequence: TGTGCCAGCAGCAACACTAATGAAAAACTGTCTTTT.

The J gene is TRBJ2-4, the V gene TRBV6-6, with D perhaps matching TRBD1 (6 bases). Germline CDR1 is MNHNY and CDR2 is SVGAGI (reference sequence). Trimming cost V 0 bases and J 6 bases, with 12 bases left between them. CDR3 size: 15 residues. The CDR3 here is CASSYSRGSGNIQYF. CDR3 nucleotides: TGTGCCAGCAGTTACTCGAGGGGGTCCGGAAACATTCAGTACTTC.

The chain uses TRBV7-2 and TRBJ2-7, with no clear D. The length of the CDR3 is 13 residues. Trimming removed 2 bases at V and 3 bases at J, with 8 bases between. Germline V gives CDR1 SGHTA, CDR2 FQGNSA. The CDR3 region is CASSLPTNYEQYF. In nucleotides, the CDR3 is TGTGCCAGCAGCTTACCAACTAACTACGAGCAGTACTTC.

The rearrangement links TRBV19 to TRBJ2-6, with D maybe TRBD2 (5 bases). The V and J ends lost 8 bases and 0 bases respectively, with 11 bases between them. Per germline, CDR1 LNHDA and CDR2 SQIVND (reference sequence). The length of the CDR3 is 15 residues. CDR3 nucleotide sequence: TGTGCCAGTCGGGATCGTAGCTCTGGGGCCAACGTCCTGACTTTC. It encodes CASRDRSSGANVLTF.

This clonotype was picked up many times. The rearrangement joins TRBV28 to TRBJ2-2; no clear D. The CDR3 loop spans 15 amino acids. In germline, CDR1 is MDHEN, CDR2 SYDVKM. Trimming pared 7 bases from V and 2 bases from J, leaving 14 bases between. CDR3 coding DNA: TGTGCCAGCAATTTCCCGTCGGATAACACCGGGGAGCTGTTTTTT. Translation: CASNFPSDNTGELFF.

The J gene is TRBJ2-2, the V gene TRBV24-1, with unresolved D. This CDR3 contains 11 residues. Germline CDR1 and CDR2: KGHDR and SFDVKD. V was shortened by 8 bases and J by 6 bases, with 6 bases between the two germline ends. The CDR3 is CATKFAGELFF. CDR3 sequence (DNA): TGTGCCACCAAGTTCGCCGGGGAGCTGTTTTTT.

This clonotype was observed at least ten times. The chain uses TRBV11-2 and TRBJ1-1; maybe TRBD1 (5 bases). Germline V CDR1 and CDR2: SGHAT, FQNNGV. V lost 5 bases and J lost 1, with 11 bases in between. The CDR3 is made up of 14 amino acids. CDR3 in DNA: TGTGCCAGCAGCCGGGGACGATCGAACACTGAAGCTTTCTTT. Translating gives CASSRGRSNTEAFF.

The chain joins TRBV10-3 to TRBJ1-2; D is unclear. Germline lookup yields CDR1 ENHRY and CDR2 SYGVKD. CDR3 size: 13 residues. Trimming left V 3 bases short and J 4 bases short, with 9 bases between. CDR3 DNA sequence: TGTGCCATCAGTGACGGTCAGTTCTATGGCTACACCTTC. Its translation is CAISDGQFYGYTF.

As to this clonotype: This may be a read error: a much more frequent sequence differs by one nucleotide. This chain joins TRBV30 and TRBJ2-4; 8 bases map to TRBD1. This CDR3 region has 14 residues. Germline V CDR1 and CDR2: GTSNPN, SVGIG (reference sequence). The CDR3 spells CTWRGTGYGDIQYF. The CDR3 DNA is TGTACCTGGAGGGGGACAGGCTACGGGGACATTCAGTACTTC.

This clonotype was seen a handful of times. V and J are TRBV28 and TRBJ2-5; TRBD1 is a possible D gene (6 bases). This CDR3 has 13 residues. Germline CDR1 reads MDHEN; CDR2 reads SYDVKM. V shed 7 bases and J shed 0 bases, with 9 bases lying between them. CDR3 protein: CASMGANQETQYF. CDR3 DNA: TGTGCCAGCATGGGGGCAAACCAAGAGACCCAGTACTTC.

The V and J genes are TRBV4-1 and TRBJ2-2, with 8 bases lining up with TRBD1. This CDR3 contains 16 residues. Unmatched junction bases numbered 7, after V lost 6 bases and J lost 1 base. Germline V gene lookup returns CDR1 MGHRA and CDR2 YSYEKL. The CDR3 DNA follows: TGCGCCAGCAGGCCGAACAGGGGGAGGAACACCGGGGAGCTGTTTTTT. Translation gives CASRPNRGRNTGELFF.

This clonotype showed up many times. The gene calls are TRBV7-2 and TRBJ2-7; D possibly uses TRBD1 or TRBD2 (5 bases each). V was shortened by 5 bases and J by 7 bases, with 21 bases between the two germline ends. The germline V gene has CDR1 SGHTA and CDR2 FQGNSA. The CDR3 is 15 residues long. CDR3 DNA sequence: TGTGCCAGCAGCAAAGGACTGGGACCTACTGAGGAGCAGTACTTC. Encoded protein: CASSKGLGPTEEQYF.

Points on this clonotype: A clone one base away is much larger, so this may be a read error. The conserved phenylalanine or tryptophan normally closing the CDR3 is absent here, so this likely arose from a read error. This chain joins TRBV7-2 and TRBJ2-7; no definite D call. The CDR3 consists of 13 residues. Per germline, CDR1 SGHTA and CDR2 FQGNSA. V lost 7 bases and J lost 1, with 11 bases in between. CDR3 amino acids: CASIEDGSYEQYS. The CDR3 DNA reads as TGTGCCAGCATCGAGGACGGTTCCTACGAGCAGTACTCC.

This clonotype was observed at least ten times. Its ends do not fully match the called genes, so a read error is possible. The J gene is TRBJ2-7, the V gene TRBV5-1, with a possible D match to TRBD1 (6 bases). In germline, CDR1 is SGHRS, CDR2 YFSETQ. The CDR3 spans 12 residues. CDR3 in DNA: TGTGCCAGCAGCTCTCCAGGGGACGAGCAGTACTTC. Translating it yields CASSSPGDEQYF. The full variable domain, with the rest looked up from reference TRBV5-1 and TRBJ2-7, is KAGVTQTPRYLIKTRGQQVTLSCSPISGHRSVSWYQQTPGQGLQFLFEYFSETQRNKGNFPGRFSGRQFSNSRSEMNVSTLELGDSALYLCASSSPGDEQYFGPGTRLTVT.

This clonotype was detected ten times or more. CDR3 amino acids: CASSSGSYSYEQYF. CDR3 sequence (DNA): TGTGCCAGCAGTTCCGGGTCGTACTCCTACGAGCAGTACTTC. The chain employs TRBV12-3 or TRBV12-4 and TRBJ2-7; unclear D gene. The CDR3 sequence is 14 residues long. V was trimmed by 4 bases and J by 0 bases, leaving 10 bases between them.